This T cell receptor (beta chain) was observed in a study of shared clonotypes between healthy human individuals (dated by TCRdb to 2018 to 2021). Notes on the research overall: A couple of women and a few men aged 18 to 49 years were included in the cohort. Blood TCR repertoires of five healthy adults were deeply sequenced to estimate repertoire size and the extent of clonotype sharing between individuals. For each donor, CD4 naive and CD4 memory were each run on three plates, CD8 naive on two plates, and CD8 memory on one plate. Different laboratories and diverse techniques were used to prepare libraries and sequence TCR repertoires, to increase sequencing depth and limit assay-specific biases. Each donor's leukapheresis produced roughly between about 0.8 and 8.9 billion PBMCs. Results the study describes overall, beyond this receptor: Rarefaction of sorted-subset datasets indicated incomplete sequencing despite the large sequencing depth. Sharing across several donors was observed for around 5% of naive CD4, 3% to 3.5% of naive CD8, about 2.3% of memory CD4, and over 0.3% of memory CD8 clonotypes. Sampling was restricted to blood, and TCR repertoires in tissues likely differ from the TCR repertoires found in blood. Naive subsets generally had larger estimated clonotype richness than memory subsets. Pairwise subsampling indicated that sequencing depth was expected to affect the degree of clonotype sharing among donors. The small number of donors limited the genetic and exposure-history diversity represented. Compared with non-shared clonotypes, the clonotypes found in all four sorted-subset donors had higher generation probabilities.

TCR CDR3 regions were amplified from genomic DNA by multiplex PCR using the deep immunoSEQ assay. Genomic DNA extracted from each cell subset was distributed evenly over all wells of several immunoSEQ 96-well plates, and each plate served as one replicate. For sorted subsets, about 0.2 ug genomic DNA, equal to tens of thousands of T cell genomes, was loaded into each replicate PCR. Purified libraries were measured with a Qubit 3.0 fluorometer, size-checked on a Bioanalyzer 2100, and measured again with the KAPA Library Quantification kit. Every immunoSEQ 96-well plate was sequenced on a dedicated single-read 150-cycle Illumina NextSeq 550 flow cell. The original pipeline was this. Because the immunoSEQ output held only junctional sequences and lacked quality scores, the filtering could not match the filtering applied to full-length reads. Sequences were annotated with PyIR, a Python wrapper for IgBLAST v1.9, using IMGT germline references to assign V/J genes and CDR3. Any read was removed if the V/J assignment was weak (E-value above 1e-6), the CDR3 was missing, or the read contained stop codons, out-of-frame junctions, or ambiguous translated residues. A V3J clonotype was defined by an identical inferred V gene, J gene, and CDR3 amino acid sequence. The percentage overlap between two repertoires was calculated by dividing the number of shared unique clonotypes by the size of the smaller repertoire. Repertoire richness was assessed with RTK rarefaction, the Chao1 estimator, and Recon v2.1 estimates of unobserved clonotypes. OLGA was used to compute generation probabilities for all TCRbeta clonotypes that the gDNA method yielded from a handful of donors. The table was pulled from immuneACCESS by TCRdb, which kept in-frame rearrangements only. Such tables lose some clones; where checked, under half of the loss comes from unresolved V genes, and the rest has no known cause. D and trimming were read from the DNA, whereas the V and J calls and clone size are those reported in that table. This sample lists about 2 million clones; 90% to 95% were detected once. The leading ten clones occupy about 0.13% of the sample.

The donors were healthy, HIV-negative adults who had no recently reported acute infections or vaccinations. Every donor was a Caucasian adult residing in Nashville, Tennessee, USA. CD4+ T cells were enriched through magnetic negative selection, after which naive cells were positively selected on CD45RA and the remaining negative fraction served as the memory subset. Blood was obtained by leukapheresis, after which PBMCs were separated by Ficoll-Histopaque density gradient centrifugation and cryopreserved in liquid nitrogen vapor phase. Analytical flow cytometry was used to check the purity and quantity of each magnetically sorted T cell population. Each sorted fraction had its genomic DNA isolated and then quantified by UV absorbance on a Nanodrop 2000c. Turning to this clone: The antigen this receptor binds is unknown. No base quality values were provided; no much bigger clone lies one nucleotide off.

V and J are trimmed by 7 bases and 7 bases, and the gene matches miss 4 bases of the junction. As encoded in the germline V gene (reference sequence), CDR1 is MNHNY while CDR2 is SVGAGI. The CDR3 runs 12 amino acids, cysteine and phenylalanine included. Only the CDR3 portion is preserved as DNA: 36 bases, with reading frame beginning at the first base. Sequences were obtained from naive CD4+ T cells sorted from blood. The cell subset or site label, as the study defines it: CD45RA+ positively selected. This sequence originates from a man aged 18 to 30 in good health. In this chain, TRBV6-6 is recombined with TRBJ2-1, with 7 bases matching TRBD2. The CDR3 region has the sequence CASTASGNEQFF. The DNA is TGTGCCAGCACGGCTAGCGGAAATGAGCAGTTCTTC.